These 6 T cell receptor beta chains originate from one sample sequenced in a study of blood T cell repertoires in COVID-19. Generated by immunoSEQ multiplex PCR, the TCRdb table keeps only in-frame clones and is missing some. The sample has approximately 69,000 clones; about 82% are singletons. The material sequenced was peripheral blood. The receptors were gathered from a woman aged 60-70 years with acute or convalescent COVID-19.

This clone was recorded a few times. This chain uses TRBV18 with TRBJ1-2; D ambiguous. Germline V lookup: CDR1 KGHSH, CDR2 LQKENI. This CDR3 has 16 amino acids. V gave up 2 bases and J gave up 8 bases, with 21 bases separating them. Written as DNA, the CDR3 is TGTGCCAGCTCACCAGAGGAACAAGGCGGAGAGGGAGGCTACACCTTC. The encoded protein is CASSPEEQGGEGGYTF. Full variable domain (outside the CDR3, taken from reference TRBV18 and TRBJ1-2): NAGVMQNPRHLVRRRGQEARLRCSPMKGHSHVYWYRQLPEEGLKFMVYLQKENIIDESGMPKERFSAEFPKEGPSILRIQQVVRGDSAAYFCASSPEEQGGEGGYTFGSGTRLTVV.

The chain carries TRBV7-2 and TRBJ1-3, with TRBD1 identical over 11 bases. V was pared by 0 bases and J by 1 base, with 2 bases of the junction left unmatched. Germline lookup yields CDR1 SGHTA and CDR2 FQGNSA. CDR3 length equals 17 residues. The CDR3 nucleotides are TGTGCCAGCAGCTTAGCGGGACAGGGGGGATCTGGAAACACCATATATTTT. It is translated as CASSLAGQGGSGNTIYF.

This chain joins TRBV7-8 and TRBJ1-5, with D possibly being TRBD1 (6 bases). Between the trimmed V and J ends, which lost 7 bases and 1 base, there was a span of 14 bases. Germline V gene data show CDR1 as SGHVS and CDR2 as FQNEAQ. The CDR3 has 15 amino acids. The CDR3 protein is CASNWGGGSNQPQHF. In nucleotides, the CDR3 is TGTGCCAGCAACTGGGGAGGGGGGAGCAATCAGCCCCAGCATTTT.

The chain links TRBV20-1 to TRBJ1-2, with TRBD1 matching over 11 bases. Losses at the gene ends were 3 bases for V and 4 bases for J; bases not matched to a gene: 10. CDR1 is DFQATT, CDR2 SNEGSKA, per germline (reference sequence). The CDR3 has 16 amino acids. CDR3 DNA sequence: TGCAGTGCTAGTGGGACAGGGGGGTTCAGGGGCTATGGCTACACCTTC. Translation: CSASGTGGFRGYGYTF.

The chain combines TRBV11-3 with TRBJ2-7, with D possibly being TRBD1 (6 bases). Germline V CDR1 and CDR2: SGHNT, YENEEA. Trimming left V 3 bases short and J 3 bases short, with 9 bases between. This CDR3 has 13 residues. This CDR3 is CASSLTGIYEQYF. The DNA of the CDR3 is TGTGCCAGCAGCTTGACAGGTATCTACGAGCAGTACTTC.

V usage is TRBV5-1 and J usage is TRBJ1-4; a weak D match, TRBD1 (5 bases). The CDR3 has 15 residues. CDR1 SGHRS and CDR2 YFSETQ come from the germline V gene. V lost 3 bases, J lost 3 bases, and 12 bases lay in between. CDR3 nucleotide sequence: TGCGCCAGCAGCTCGGACGGGACTTCTAATGAAAAACTGTTTTTT. It is translated as CASSSDGTSNEKLFF.